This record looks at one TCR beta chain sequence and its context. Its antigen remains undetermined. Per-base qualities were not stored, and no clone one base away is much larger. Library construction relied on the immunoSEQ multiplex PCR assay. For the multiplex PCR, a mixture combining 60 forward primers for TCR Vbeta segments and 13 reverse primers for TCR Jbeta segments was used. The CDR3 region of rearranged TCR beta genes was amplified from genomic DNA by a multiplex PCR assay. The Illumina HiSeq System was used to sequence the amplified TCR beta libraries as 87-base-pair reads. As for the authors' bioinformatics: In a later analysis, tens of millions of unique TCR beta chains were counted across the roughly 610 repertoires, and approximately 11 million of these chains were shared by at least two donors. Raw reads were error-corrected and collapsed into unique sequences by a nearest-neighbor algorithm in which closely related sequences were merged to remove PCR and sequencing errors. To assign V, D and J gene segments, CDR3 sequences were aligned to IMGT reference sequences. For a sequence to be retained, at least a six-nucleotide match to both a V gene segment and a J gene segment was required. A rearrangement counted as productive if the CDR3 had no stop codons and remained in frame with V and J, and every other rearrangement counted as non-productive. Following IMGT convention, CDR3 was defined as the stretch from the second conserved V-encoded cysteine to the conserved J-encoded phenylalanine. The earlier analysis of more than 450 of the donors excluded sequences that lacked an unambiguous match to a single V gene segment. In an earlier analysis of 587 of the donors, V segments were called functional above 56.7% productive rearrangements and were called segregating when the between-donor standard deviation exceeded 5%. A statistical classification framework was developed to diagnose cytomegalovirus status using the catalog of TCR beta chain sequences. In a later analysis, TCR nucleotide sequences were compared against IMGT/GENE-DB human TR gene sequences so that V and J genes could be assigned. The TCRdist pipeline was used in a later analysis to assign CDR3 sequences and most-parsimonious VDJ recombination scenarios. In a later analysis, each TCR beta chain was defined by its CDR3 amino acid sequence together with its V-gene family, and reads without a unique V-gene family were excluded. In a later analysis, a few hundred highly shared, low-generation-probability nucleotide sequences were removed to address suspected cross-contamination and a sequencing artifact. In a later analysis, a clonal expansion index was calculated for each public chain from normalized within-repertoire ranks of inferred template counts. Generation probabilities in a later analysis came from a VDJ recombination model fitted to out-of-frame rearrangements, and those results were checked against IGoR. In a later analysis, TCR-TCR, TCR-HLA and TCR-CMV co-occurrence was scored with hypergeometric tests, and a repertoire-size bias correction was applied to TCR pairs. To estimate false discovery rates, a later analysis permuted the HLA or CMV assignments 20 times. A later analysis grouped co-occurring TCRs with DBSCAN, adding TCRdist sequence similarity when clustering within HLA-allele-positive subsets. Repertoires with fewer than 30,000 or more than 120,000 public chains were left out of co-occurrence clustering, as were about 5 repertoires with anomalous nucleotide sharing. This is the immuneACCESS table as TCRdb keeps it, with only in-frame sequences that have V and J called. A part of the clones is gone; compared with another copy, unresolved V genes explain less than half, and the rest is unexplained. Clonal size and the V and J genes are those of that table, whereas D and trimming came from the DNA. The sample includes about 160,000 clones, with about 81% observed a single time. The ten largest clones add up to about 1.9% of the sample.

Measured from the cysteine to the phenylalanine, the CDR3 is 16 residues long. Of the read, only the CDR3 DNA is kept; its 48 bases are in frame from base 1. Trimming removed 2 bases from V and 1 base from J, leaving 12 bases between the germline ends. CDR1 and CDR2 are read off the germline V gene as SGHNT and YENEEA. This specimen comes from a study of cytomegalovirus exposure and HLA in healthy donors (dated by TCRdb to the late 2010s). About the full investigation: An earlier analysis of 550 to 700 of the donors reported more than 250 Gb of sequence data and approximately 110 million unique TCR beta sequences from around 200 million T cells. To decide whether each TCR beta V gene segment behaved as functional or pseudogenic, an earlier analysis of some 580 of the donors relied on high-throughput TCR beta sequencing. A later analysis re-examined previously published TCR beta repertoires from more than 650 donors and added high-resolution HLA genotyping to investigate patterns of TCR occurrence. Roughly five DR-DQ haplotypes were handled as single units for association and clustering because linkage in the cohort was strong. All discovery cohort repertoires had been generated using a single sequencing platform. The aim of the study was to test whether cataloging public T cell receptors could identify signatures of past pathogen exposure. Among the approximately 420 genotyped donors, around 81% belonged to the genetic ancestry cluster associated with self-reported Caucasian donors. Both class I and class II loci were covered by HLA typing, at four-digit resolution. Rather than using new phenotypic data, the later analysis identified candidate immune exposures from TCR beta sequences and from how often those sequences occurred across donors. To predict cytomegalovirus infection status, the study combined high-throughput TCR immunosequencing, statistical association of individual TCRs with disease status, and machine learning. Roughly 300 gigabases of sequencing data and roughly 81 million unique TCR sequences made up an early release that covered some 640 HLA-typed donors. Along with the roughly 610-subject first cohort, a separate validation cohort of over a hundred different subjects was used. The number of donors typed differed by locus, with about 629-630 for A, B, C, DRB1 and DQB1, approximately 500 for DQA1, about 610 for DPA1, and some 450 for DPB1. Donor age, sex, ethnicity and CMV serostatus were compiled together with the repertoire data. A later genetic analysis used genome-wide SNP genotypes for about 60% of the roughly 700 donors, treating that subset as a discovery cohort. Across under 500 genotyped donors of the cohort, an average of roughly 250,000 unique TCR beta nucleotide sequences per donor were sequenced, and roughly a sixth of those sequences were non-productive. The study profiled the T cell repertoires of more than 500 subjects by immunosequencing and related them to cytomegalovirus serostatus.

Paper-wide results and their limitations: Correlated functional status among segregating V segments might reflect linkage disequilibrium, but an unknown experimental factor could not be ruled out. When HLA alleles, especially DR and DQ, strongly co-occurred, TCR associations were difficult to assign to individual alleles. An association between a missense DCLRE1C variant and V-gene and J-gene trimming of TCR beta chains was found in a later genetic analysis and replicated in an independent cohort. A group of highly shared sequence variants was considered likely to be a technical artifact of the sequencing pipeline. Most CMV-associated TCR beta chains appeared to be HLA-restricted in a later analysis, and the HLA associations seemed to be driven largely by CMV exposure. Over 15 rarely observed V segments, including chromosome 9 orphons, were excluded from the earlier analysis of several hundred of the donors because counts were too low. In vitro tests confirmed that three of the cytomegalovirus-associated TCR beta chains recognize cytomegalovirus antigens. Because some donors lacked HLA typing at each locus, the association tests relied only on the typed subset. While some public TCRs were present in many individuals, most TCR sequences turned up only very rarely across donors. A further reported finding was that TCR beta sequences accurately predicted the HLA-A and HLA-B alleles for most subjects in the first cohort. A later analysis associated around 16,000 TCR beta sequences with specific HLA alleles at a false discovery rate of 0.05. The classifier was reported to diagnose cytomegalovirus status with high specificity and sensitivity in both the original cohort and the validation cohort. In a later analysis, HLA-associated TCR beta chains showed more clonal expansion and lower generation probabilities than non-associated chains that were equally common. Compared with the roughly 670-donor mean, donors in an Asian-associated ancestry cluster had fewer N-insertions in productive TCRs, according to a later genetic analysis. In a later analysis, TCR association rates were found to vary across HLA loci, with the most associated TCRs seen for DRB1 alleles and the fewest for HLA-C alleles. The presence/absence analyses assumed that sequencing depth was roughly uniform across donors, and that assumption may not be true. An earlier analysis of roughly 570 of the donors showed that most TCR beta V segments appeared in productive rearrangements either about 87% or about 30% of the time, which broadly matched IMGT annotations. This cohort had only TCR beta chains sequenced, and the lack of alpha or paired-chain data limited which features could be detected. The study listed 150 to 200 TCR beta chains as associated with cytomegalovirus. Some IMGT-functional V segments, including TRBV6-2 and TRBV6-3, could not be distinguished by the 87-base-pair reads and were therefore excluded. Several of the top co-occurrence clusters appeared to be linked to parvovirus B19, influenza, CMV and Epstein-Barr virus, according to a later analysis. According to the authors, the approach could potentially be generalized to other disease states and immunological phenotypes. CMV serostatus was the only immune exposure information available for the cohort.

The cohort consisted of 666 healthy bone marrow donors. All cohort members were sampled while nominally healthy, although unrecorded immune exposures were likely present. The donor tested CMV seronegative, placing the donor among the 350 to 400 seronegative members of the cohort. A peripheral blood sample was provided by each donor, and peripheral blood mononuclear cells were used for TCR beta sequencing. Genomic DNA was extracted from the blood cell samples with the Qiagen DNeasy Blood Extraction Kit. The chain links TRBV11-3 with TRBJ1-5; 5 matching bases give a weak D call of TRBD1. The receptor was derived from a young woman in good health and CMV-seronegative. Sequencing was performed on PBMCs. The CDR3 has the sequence CASSLLPGYSNQPQHF. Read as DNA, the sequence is TGTGCCAGCAGCTTATTGCCAGGGTACAGCAATCAGCCCCAGCATTTT.